These T cell receptor beta chains were read from a single sample in a study of cytomegalovirus exposure and HLA in healthy donors. Profiling relied on immunoSEQ multiplex PCR, and the TCRdb table lists in-frame clones only, not all of them. The repertoire includes around 200,000 clones, about four fifths of them detected once, and roughly 10% sits in the top ten. The sequenced sample consisted of PBMCs. All receptors come from a woman in her forties or fifties in good health and CMV-seropositive. Both conserved end residues are part of each CDR3. The D gene is left open where the match is weak. Some rows mark clone size as missing; the rest say once, few, many or name a class of expanded clone.

TRBV19	.	TRBJ2-7	TRBD1	CASSRGTGMEEQYF	TGTGCCAGTTCTCGGGGGACAGGGATGGAAGAGCAGTACTTC
TRBV9	few	TRBJ1-2	TRBD1	CASSVGMGQGDYGYTF	TGTGCCAGCAGCGTAGGCATGGGACAGGGGGACTATGGCTACACCTTC
TRBV19	.	TRBJ1-1	.	CASSIAGRGTEAFF	TGTGCCAGTAGTATTGCGGGCCGGGGCACTGAAGCTTTCTTT
TRBV25-1	.	TRBJ2-7	.	CASSDRVGHYEQYF	TGTGCCAGCAGTGACAGGGTGGGGCACTACGAGCAGTACTTC
TRBV7-9	few	TRBJ1-2	.	CASSLALGRSIGGYTF	TGTGCCAGCAGCTTAGCGCTTGGGAGATCAATAGGTGGCTACACCTTC
TRBV6-1	.	TRBJ2-3	TRBD2	CASSDSGGHGRTDTQYF	TGTGCCAGCAGTGATAGCGGGGGGCACGGACGCACAGATACGCAGTATTTT
TRBV4-2	.	TRBJ1-1	.	CASSQGGGDLETEAFF	TGTGCCAGCAGCCAGGGTGGCGGGGACCTGGAAACTGAAGCTTTCTTT
TRBV5-5	.	TRBJ1-3	.	CASSLAFTTGDSGNTIYF	TGTGCCAGCAGCTTGGCCTTTACAACAGGAGACTCTGGAAACACCATATATTTT
TRBV6-6	.	TRBJ1-3	TRBD1	CASSNQGVRRNTIYF	TGTGCCAGCAGTAACCAGGGGGTTCGGAGAAACACCATATATTTT
TRBV5-1	.	TRBJ1-6	.	CASSLGGSNSPLHF	TGCGCCAGCAGCTTGGGAGGTTCTAATTCACCCCTCCACTTT
TRBV19	.	TRBJ1-5	.	CASSIVGGGSYQPQHF	TGTGCCAGTAGTATAGTCGGGGGAGGCAGTTATCAGCCCCAGCATTTT
TRBV2	.	TRBJ2-7	TRBD1	CASSGGQGNEQYF	TGTGCCAGCAGTGGTGGACAGGGAAACGAGCAGTACTTC
TRBV7-9	.	TRBJ2-2	.	CASSLVGLNTGELFF	TGTGCCAGCAGCTTAGTGGGACTGAACACCGGGGAGCTGTTTTTT
TRBV5-1	.	TRBJ1-2	.	CASSLATGYGYTF	TGCGCCAGCAGCTTGGCCACGGGCTATGGCTACACCTTC
TRBV7-3	.	TRBJ2-2	.	CASTHRPPARGGQVIDTGELFF	TGTGCCAGCACTCATCGACCTCCGGCGCGTGGTGGGCAGGTTATTGACACCGGGGAGCTGTTTTTT
TRBV28	.	TRBJ1-1	.	CASSRTLSEAFF	TGTGCCAGCAGTAGGACTCTCTCTGAAGCTTTCTTT
TRBV6-1	.	TRBJ2-1	TRBD2	CASSGRTSGGYNEQFF	TGTGCCAGCAGTGGAAGGACTAGCGGGGGATACAATGAGCAGTTCTTC
TRBV19	.	TRBJ1-3	TRBD1	CASQRGRLGNTIYF	TGTGCCAGTCAGAGGGGGCGGCTTGGAAACACCATATATTTT
TRBV7-8	.	TRBJ1-6	TRBD1	CASSLPQGAQNSPLHF	TGTGCCAGCAGCCTACCTCAGGGGGCTCAAAATTCACCCCTCCACTTT
TRBV5-1	few	TRBJ1-2	.	CASRLRQEDNYGYTF	TGCGCCAGCAGGCTAAGACAGGAGGATAACTATGGCTACACCTTC
TRBV11-2	few	TRBJ2-5	.	CASTVRAGFIETQYF	TGTGCCAGCACCGTTCGAGCCGGGTTTATCGAGACCCAGTACTTC
TRBV28	.	TRBJ1-5	.	CASSLQGPGNQPQHF	TGTGCCAGCAGTTTACAGGGGCCTGGCAATCAGCCCCAGCATTTT
TRBV23-1	.	TRBJ1-1	TRBD1	CASSPRDSNHQDNTEAFF	TGCGCCAGCAGTCCCCGGGACAGCAACCACCAGGACAACACTGAAGCTTTCTTT
TRBV19	few	TRBJ1-1	TRBD1	CASSNTGGVGTEAFF	TGTGCCAGTAGCAATACAGGGGGCGTGGGCACTGAAGCTTTCTTT
TRBV6-5	.	TRBJ2-7	.	CASSPGTKGGEQYF	TGTGCCAGCAGTCCGGGGACAAAAGGTGGCGAGCAGTACTTC